This passage covers 6 T cell receptor beta chains from one sample sequenced in a study of blood T cell repertoires in COVID-19. The table came from immunoSEQ multiplex PCR; TCRdb's copy has only in-frame clones and leaves some out. The sample consists of about 58,000 clones, approximately 90% of them appearing once. The source material was peripheral blood. These receptors were obtained from an older woman with active COVID-19.

The chain combines TRBV10-3 with TRBJ1-1, with unresolved D. Germline lookup yields CDR1 ENHRY and CDR2 SYGVKD. The V gene lost 5 bases and the J gene lost 8 bases, with 15 bases spanning the gap. CDR3 length equals 13 residues. CDR3 in amino acids: CAISSPHQREAFF. The CDR3 DNA follows: TGTGCCATCAGTTCTCCTCACCAGAGGGAAGCTTTCTTT.

J is TRBJ1-2 and V is TRBV9, with D perhaps matching TRBD1 (6 bases). The CDR3 has 18 residues. The germline V and J ends were trimmed by 4 bases and 2 bases, with 24 bases remaining between them. Germline CDR1 SGDLS, CDR2 YYNGEE. CDR3 DNA sequence: TGTGCCAGCAGCTCCCGCCCTGGCGGGGGCGCAGGAAACTATGGCTACACCTTC. Translated, it gives CASSSRPGGGAGNYGYTF.

The chain employs TRBV19 and TRBJ2-3; 9 bases map to TRBD2. Looked up from germline, CDR1 is LNHDA and CDR2 is SQIVND (reference sequence). J was trimmed by 2 bases and V by 0 bases; bases with no gene match: 3. The CDR3 contains 16 residues. CDR3 sequence: CASSIESGGTTDTQYF. CDR3 nucleotide sequence: TGTGCCAGTAGTATAGAGAGCGGGGGGACCACAGATACGCAGTATTTT.

The V call is TRBV4-1, the J call TRBJ1-1, with D possibly TRBD1 on 6 matching bases. Germline V CDR1 and CDR2: MGHRA, YSYEKL. Trimming took 5 bases from V and 4 from J, leaving 17 bases between them. The CDR3 length is 15 residues. CDR3 loop: CASSKGGGSGTEAFF. The CDR3 nucleotides read TGCGCCAGCAGCAAAGGAGGGGGATCGGGCACTGAAGCTTTCTTT.

The rearrangement links TRBV30 to TRBJ2-7; tentatively, D is TRBD1 (5 bases). V was pared by 4 bases and J by 1 base, with 14 bases between. In germline, CDR1 is GTSNPN, CDR2 SVGIG (reference sequence). The CDR3 has 14 residues. CDR3 protein: CAWTRATASYEQYF. The CDR3 DNA reads as TGTGCCTGGACCAGGGCTACGGCTTCCTACGAGCAGTACTTC.

The chain uses TRBV6-2 or TRBV6-3 and TRBJ2-2, with a possible D match to TRBD2 (6 bases). Looked up from germline, CDR1 is MNHEY and CDR2 is SVGEGT. Trimming stripped 0 bases from V and 7 bases from J, with 15 bases between. The CDR3 contains 16 residues. The CDR3 region is CASSYSNFPGLGELFF. In DNA, the CDR3 is TGTGCCAGCAGTTACTCGAATTTCCCGGGACTCGGGGAGCTGTTTTTT.